This T cell receptor beta chain is drawn from a study of naive and memory T cell subsets. Study observations and caveats: Each distinct alpha or beta sequence counts as one clonotype. Naive and memory subsets had different power law exponents for TCR abundance.

An equimolar mix of two oligonucleotides served as the beta constant-region primer for TRBC1 and TRBC2. Ligated cDNA was amplified by four rounds of PCR with nested alpha and beta constant-region primers and SP2. Ligation attached a single-stranded oligonucleotide with a 12-nucleotide UMI and the SP2 primer to the cDNA 3' end. TCRdb called the UMI-ligation and nested PCR reads again in MiXCR, with one record for every CDR3 protein. The sample yields 6,000 to 8,000 distinct CDR3 sequences, roughly 29% seen once. Four subsets defined by CD45RA and CD27 were sorted after CD3, CD4, CD8 and live/dead staining. A remark on this clonotype: Its antigen remains unidentified.

The germline CDR1 and CDR2 sequences are SGHNT and YENEEA. The V gene lost 3 bases and the J gene lost 8 bases, with 20 bases spanning the gap. This CDR3 contains 16 residues. This clonotype was sampled from a human donor in good health. Sequenced material: CD8+ TEMRA cells from blood. Regarding subset: effector memory re-expressing CD45RA, CD45RA+ CD27-. This sequence joins TRBV11-3 and TRBJ2-1; TRBD1 or TRBD2 may be the D gene (6 bases each). CDR3 in DNA: TGTGCCAGCAGCTTGGGCGGCGGAGGGGGGTTCCATGAGCAGTTCTTC. It encodes CASSLGGGGGFHEQFF.